These T cell receptor beta chains were read from a single sample in a study of Graves' ophthalmopathy and Graves' hyperthyroidism. TCRdb re-derived calls from the multiplex PCR reads in MiXCR, one entry per CDR3 protein. The sample lists more than 1,000,000 distinct CDR3 sequences, approximately 35% occurring once. The sequencing sample was made of peripheral blood or thyroid tissue (not recorded which). The receptors were sampled from an adult man with Graves' hyperthyroidism. Each CDR3 is given with its conserved first and last residue. Each record gives: J gene, clone size, V gene, D gene, CDR3 DNA, CDR3 protein. The D gene is left open where the match is weak. Clone size appears in some rows only: once, few, many, or a class for an expanded clone.

>TRBJ1-3|many|TRBV29-1|TRBD1
TGCAGCGCGATCCCCGGGACAGGGGGCAAGGGAAACACCATATATTTT
CSAIPGTGGKGNTIYF
>TRBJ2-7|few|TRBV4-2|TRBD2
TGTGCCAGCAGCCCCAGACTAGCGGGAGTGGACGAGCAGTACTTC
CASSPRLAGVDEQYF
>TRBJ1-3|NA|TRBV30|NA
TGTGCCTGGATTACACAGGGACTTGCTGGAAACACCATATATTTT
CAWITQGLAGNTIYF
>TRBJ1-4|NA|TRBV12-3/TRBV12-4|NA
TGTGCCAGCAGTCCTTGGTGGGGGCGAGGTGAAAAACTGTTTTTT
CASSPWWGRGEKLFF
>TRBJ1-4|many|TRBV9|TRBD1
TGTGCCAGCAGCGTCGCGACAGGGGTGGAAAAACTGTTTTTT
CASSVATGVEKLFF
>TRBJ1-3|NA|TRBV9|NA
TGTGCCAGCAGCGCAGCCCGACAGAGCTCTGGAAACACCATATATTTT
CASSAARQSSGNTIYF
>TRBJ1-2|many|TRBV7-8|NA
TGTGCCAGCAGTCCCCCCCCTAACTATGGCTACACCTTC
CASSPPPNYGYTF
>TRBJ2-7|NA|TRBV11-2|NA
TGTGCCAGCAGCCGACCCTATGGGTCTGAAGACGAGCAGTACTTC
CASSRPYGSEDEQYF
>TRBJ2-2|many|TRBV7-2|NA
TGTGCCAGCAGCTATCGGACTGCCGCGTTGGACACCGGGGAGCTGTTTTTT
CASSYRTAALDTGELFF
>TRBJ1-2|NA|TRBV12-3/TRBV12-4|NA
TGTGCCAGCAGGCCTGGGTTGGGGCGAGGCTACACCTTC
CASRPGLGRGYTF
>TRBJ1-5|NA|TRBV7-9|TRBD1
TGTGCCAGCGCGTCGACAGGGGCGGTAGGCAATCAGCCCCAGCATTTT
CASASTGAVGNQPQHF
>TRBJ2-5|NA|TRBV29-1|NA
TGCAGCGTTGGTTGGGGGGCCCAGTACTTC
CSVGWGAQYF
>TRBJ1-6|few|TRBV5-1|NA
TGCGCCAGCAGCTTTGGACAGACCAATTCACCCCTCCACTTT
CASSFGQTNSPLHF
>TRBJ1-6|NA|TRBV2|NA
TGTGCCAGCAGTTACGGCGGGAATAACGGTTCACCCCTCCACTTT
CASSYGGNNGSPLHF
>TRBJ2-2|many|TRBV10-1|NA
TGCGCCAGCAGTGTAGGGTACACCGGGGAGCTGTTTTTT
CASSVGYTGELFF
>TRBJ1-1|NA|TRBV25-1|TRBD1
TGTGCCAGCCAAGGGCCCCGTCTTGACAGGGGGCAGAACACTGAAGCTTTCTTT
CASQGPRLDRGQNTEAFF
>TRBJ2-5|few|TRBV12-3/TRBV12-4|NA
TGTGCCAGCAGTGGCCCAGGGGAGCAAGAGACCCAGTACTTC
CASSGPGEQETQYF
>TRBJ1-1|NA|TRBV5-1|TRBD1
TGCGCCAGCAGCTCGGAATATGACGGGACAGGGGGCACTGAAGCTTTCTTT
CASSSEYDGTGGTEAFF
>TRBJ1-2|NA|TRBV7-2|NA
TGTGCCAGCAGCTGGGTGTTAGGATTAGGGCCTTCGGGATATGGCTACACCTTC
CASSWVLGLGPSGYGYTF
>TRBJ2-2|NA|TRBV7-3|TRBD2
TGTGCCAGCACCAGACTAGCGACCGGGGAGCTGTTTTTT
CASTRLATGELFF
>TRBJ1-1|many|TRBV7-8|NA
TGTGCCAGCAGCCCCCTCCCAAATTACACTGAAGCTTTCTTT
CASSPLPNYTEAFF
>TRBJ1-1|NA|TRBV19|NA
TGTGCCAGTAGTAATCTGGGTATGAACACTGAAGCTTTCTTT
CASSNLGMNTEAFF
>TRBJ2-5|few|TRBV30|NA
TGTGCCTGGGGCAAGACACGCCAGGGGACCCAGTACTTC
CAWGKTRQGTQYF
>TRBJ2-7|many|TRBV19|TRBD1
TGTGCCAGTAGTGGCGACAGGGTCTCCAACGAGCAGTACTTC
CASSGDRVSNEQYF
>TRBJ1-4|NA|TRBV10-3|NA
TGTGCCTCCACCCCGTCGGGGAGTGAAAAACTGTTTTTT
CASTPSGSEKLFF
>TRBJ2-6|NA|TRBV19|TRBD1
TGTGCCACCCGAGACCGACAGGGGCACACCGGGAGAAACGTCCTGACTTTC
CATRDRQGHTGRNVLTF
>TRBJ1-2|few|TRBV18|TRBD1
TGTGCCAGCTCACTCGACTCGACAGGGAGCACCTACACCTTC
CASSLDSTGSTYTF
>TRBJ1-6|few|TRBV3-1|NA
TGTGCCAGCAGCCGGGACTTTAATAATTCACCCCTCCACTTT
CASSRDFNNSPLHF
>TRBJ2-2|NA|TRBV20-1|NA
TGCAGTGCTAGACTTACAGGAACTAACACCGGGGAGCTGTTTTTT
CSARLTGTNTGELFF
>TRBJ1-2|NA|TRBV15|NA
TGTGCCACCAGCAGAGATGGGGCCAGCTATGGCTACACCTTC
CATSRDGASYGYTF
>TRBJ2-2|NA|TRBV7-3|NA
TGTGCCAGCAGCTTCGATCGGGGGCTGTTTTTT
CASSFDRGLFF
>TRBJ1-4|few|TRBV6-5|NA
TGTGCCAGCAGTTACTTACAGGGAGTTGGTGAAAAACTGTTTTTT
CASSYLQGVGEKLFF
>TRBJ1-1|NA|TRBV9|NA
TGTGCCAGCAGCCAAGATCAGCGGATACTCACTGAAGCCTTCTTT
CASSQDQRILTEAFF
>TRBJ1-1|few|TRBV28|NA
TGTGCCAGCAGTCCACCACGTGGGGTTTACACTGAAGCTTTCTTT
CASSPPRGVYTEAFF
>TRBJ2-7|NA|TRBV25-1|TRBD2
TGTGCCAGCAGCTTGAGCGGGGGGCCTACTTTC
CASSLSGGPTF
>TRBJ1-5|many|TRBV19|NA
TGTGCCAGTAGTATGACGGGACGATATCAGCCCCAGCATTTT
CASSMTGRYQPQHF
>TRBJ1-1|NA|TRBV15|TRBD1
TGTGCCACCAGCACAGGACAGGGACAGGTGAACACTGAAGCTTTCTTT
CATSTGQGQVNTEAFF
>TRBJ1-5|few|TRBV10-3|TRBD1
TGTGCCAGCAGTTACGACAGGGGGTTTCAGCCCCAGCATTTT
CASSYDRGFQPQHF
>TRBJ2-5|many|TRBV4-3|NA
TGCGCCAGCAGCCAAGATCGCAGGACCGACCAGGGGACCCAGTACTTC
CASSQDRRTDQGTQYF
>TRBJ1-1|many|TRBV5-1|NA
TGCGCCAGCAGCTTGGAACAGGCAGCTGAAGCTTTCTTT
CASSLEQAAEAFF
>TRBJ2-6|NA|TRBV11-2|TRBD2
TGTGCCGGCAGCCTCAATGCGGGAGGGGCTGGGGCCAACGTCCTGACTTTC
CAGSLNAGGAGANVLTF
>TRBJ2-2|NA|TRBV10-3|TRBD1
TGTGCCATCAGTGAGGAGGGACAGGGTATCGGGGAGCTGTTTTTT
CAISEEGQGIGELFF
>TRBJ1-1|NA|TRBV20-1|NA
TGCAGTGCGTTGTCCGGGACGTTAGCTAAGCATGGTTTCTTT
CSALSGTLAKHGFF
>TRBJ1-2|few|TRBV4-3|NA
TGCGCCAGCAGCCAAGCCCGTGGCATGAACTATGGCTACACCTTC
CASSQARGMNYGYTF
>TRBJ2-5|many|TRBV20-1|NA
TGCAGTGCTAGAGGCCCAGAGACCCAGTACTTC
CSARGPETQYF
>TRBJ1-6|many|TRBV19|NA
TGTGCCAGTGCAAACGCTCGCAATTCACCCCTCCACTTT
CASANARNSPLHF
>TRBJ1-3|NA|TRBV10-3|NA
TGTGCCATCAGTGAGACTGGTCGGGGTAGAAGCTCTGGAAACACCATATATTTT
CAISETGRGRSSGNTIYF